This passage covers 5 T cell receptor beta chains from one sample sequenced in a study of PD-L1 blockade in urothelial cancer. Time point meaning: peripheral blood 6 weeks after treatment start. The protocol was immunoSEQ multiplex PCR, while the TCRdb copy is restricted to in-frame clones and leaves out a portion. Of 35,000 to 45,000 clones listed, 75% to 95% are singletons. The sequenced sample was PBMCs, obtained around atezolizumab (anti-PD-L1) treatment. These receptors were taken from a man aged 65-85 years with urothelial cancer.

The V call is TRBV4-2, the J call TRBJ2-7; tentatively, D is TRBD2 (5 bases). CDR3 size: 14 residues. Trimming left V 0 bases short and J 7 bases short, with 13 bases between. The V gene's germline CDR1 is LGHNA and CDR2 YNFKEQ. CDR3 bases: TGTGCCAGCAGCCAAGATGCCATCGGAGGAGAGCAGTACTTC. Amino acid sequence: CASSQDAIGGEQYF.

The V call is TRBV7-6, the J call TRBJ2-1, with 7 bases fitting TRBD1. The germline CDR1 and CDR2 sequences are SGHVS and FNYEAQ. Trimming took 1 base from V and 8 from J; bases not matched to a gene: 5. The CDR3 has 14 residues. The CDR3 is CASSLVTGAHEQFF. In nucleotides, the CDR3 is TGTGCCAGCAGCTTAGTAACAGGGGCACATGAGCAGTTCTTC.

The chain has TRBV7-3 and TRBJ2-1; tentatively, D is TRBD2 (6 bases). The CDR3 has 16 residues. The V gene's germline CDR1 is SGHTA and CDR2 FQGTGA. With 2 bases removed from V and 3 bases from J, the gap between germline ends came to 14 bases. CDR3 amino acids: CASSLLGGANYNEQFF. The CDR3 bases are TGTGCCAGCAGCTTATTGGGGGGAGCAAACTACAATGAGCAGTTCTTC.

This clone occurred a few times. V is TRBV10-2 and J is TRBJ2-3; the D gene is possibly TRBD1 (6 bases). The germline gives CDR1 WSHSY, CDR2 SAAADI. CDR3 length equals 17 residues. Trimming stripped 0 bases from V and 4 bases from J, with 17 bases between. The DNA of the CDR3 is TGCGCCAGCAGTGAGTCGATATCGGCCCCAGGGGCAGATACGCAGTATTTT. Amino acid sequence: CASSESISAPGADTQYF.

The J gene is TRBJ2-6, the V gene TRBV5-4; the match to TRBD1 covers 9 bases. Trimming removed 3 bases from V and 3 bases from J; junction bases left unmatched: 7. CDR3 size: 17 residues. CDR1 is SGHNT and CDR2 is YYREEE in the germline V gene (reference sequence). CDR3 region: CASSSPGQGGGANVLTF. CDR3 bases: TGTGCCAGCAGCTCCCCGGGACAGGGAGGTGGGGCCAACGTCCTGACTTTC.